Below are 27 T cell receptor beta chains sequenced from a single sample in a study of CD8 T cells in ankylosing spondylitis. TCRdb reprocessed the 5' RACE reads with MiXCR, giving one entry per CDR3 protein. Of a few hundred thousand distinct CDR3 sequences listed, over 15% were seen once; the top ten hold roughly 34%. Sequencing input: blood, either unsorted or a sorted T cell fraction (not recorded which). The receptors originated from a male donor with ankylosing spondylitis or in good health (not recorded which).

This clonotype was found once. The chain employs TRBV5-6 and TRBJ1-1; TRBD1 might be the D (5 bases). Between the trimmed V and J ends, which lost 3 bases and 4 bases, there was a span of 19 bases. Germline V gene lookup returns CDR1 SGHDT and CDR2 YYEEEE. This CDR3 contains 16 residues. The CDR3 DNA is TGTGCCAGCAGCTATGGTGATGGGGTGGGGGTCACTGAAGCTTTCTTT. Its translation: CASSYGDGVGVTEAFF.

The J gene is TRBJ2-1, the V gene TRBV11-2; TRBD2 is a possible D gene (5 bases). This CDR3 has 15 residues. V dropped 5 bases and J dropped 3 bases, with 14 bases sitting between them. Germline V gene sequence: CDR1 SGHAT, CDR2 FQNNGV. The CDR3 loop is CASSGLTSIYNEQFF. In nucleotides, the CDR3 is TGTGCCAGCAGCGGCTTAACTAGTATCTACAATGAGCAGTTCTTC. Based on the CDR3 plus reference TRBV11-2 and TRBJ2-1, the full variable domain is EAGVAQSPRYKIIEKRQSVAFWCNPISGHATLYWYQQILGQGPKLLIQFQNNGVVDDSQLPKDRFSAERLKGVDSTLKIQPAKLEDSAVYLCASSGLTSIYNEQFFGPGTRLTVL.

The chain employs TRBV29-1 and TRBJ2-7, with 9 nucleotides matching TRBD1. CDR1 SQVTM and CDR2 ANQGSEA come from the germline V gene. The CDR3 length is 14 residues. The V gene end was trimmed by 4 bases and the J gene end by 4 bases; junction bases not matched to a gene: 8. The chain's CDR3 is CSVAGTGRLYEQYF. CDR3 DNA: TGCAGCGTTGCCGGGACAGGGAGGTTGTACGAGCAGTACTTC.

CDR3 nucleotide sequence: TGCAGTGCTAGAGGGGACGGAGAACTATTTGAGCAGTTCTTC. Translated: CSARGDGELFEQFF. The chain is built from TRBV20-1 and TRBJ2-1; the D call may be TRBD1 or TRBD2 (5 bases each). The CDR3 covers 14 residues. The ends were cut back, 1 base at V and 9 bases at J, with 16 bases in the middle. CDR1 and CDR2 from the germline V gene are DFQATT and SNEGSKA (reference sequence).

CDR3 region: CSAQTGARTGELFF. DNA of the CDR3: TGCAGTGCTCAGACCGGGGCAAGAACCGGGGAGCTGTTTTTT. The rearrangement joins TRBV20-1 to TRBJ2-2; D may be TRBD1 or TRBD2 (5 bases each). CDR1 and CDR2 (germline): DFQATT, SNEGSKA (reference sequence). The CDR3 has 14 residues. Trimming took 5 bases from V and 5 from J, leaving 15 bases between them.

There are a few counts of this clonotype. CDR3 nucleotide sequence: TGCGCCAGCAGCCAAGCATTAGGTCAGCCCCAGCATTTT. Translation: CASSQALGQPQHF. The gene calls are TRBV4-1 and TRBJ1-5; D is undetermined. Germline V lookup: CDR1 MGHRA, CDR2 YSYEKL. CDR3 size: 13 residues. V lost 1 base, J lost 6 bases, and 7 bases lay in between.

This clonotype was seen a few times. The chain joins TRBV12-3 or TRBV12-4 to TRBJ1-1; D might be TRBD1 (5 bases). The CDR3 has 14 residues. V dropped 5 bases and J dropped 0 bases, with 10 bases sitting between them. CDR3 loop: CASSAGTVNTEAFF. CDR3 nucleotide sequence: TGTGCCAGCAGTGCTGGGACGGTGAACACTGAAGCTTTCTTT.

This clonotype was seen a handful of times. The chain carries TRBV10-3 and TRBJ2-6; D is unclear. Per germline, CDR1 ENHRY and CDR2 SYGVKD. The CDR3 consists of 15 residues. V was pared by 3 bases and J by 4 bases, with 10 bases between. The CDR3 nucleotides are TGTGCCATCAGTGACGAAATGGCCGGGGCCAACGTCCTGACTTTC. It codes for CAISDEMAGANVLTF.

This clonotype was found many times. The chain recombines TRBV27 with TRBJ2-1, with D tentatively TRBD1 (6 bases). CDR3 length: 15 residues. V was trimmed by 2 bases and J by 5 bases, leaving 13 bases between them. Germline assignment: CDR1 MNHEY and CDR2 SMNVEV (reference sequence). CDR3 DNA sequence: TGTGCCAGCAGTTTAGTCCCGGGACAAAACAATGAGCAGTTCTTC. Protein sequence: CASSLVPGQNNEQFF.

This clonotype appeared a few times. The chain recombines TRBV6-1 with TRBJ1-1; D not certain. This CDR3 comprises 13 residues. Germline V gene sequence: CDR1 MNHNS, CDR2 SASEGT. The V end was cut by 8 bases, the J end by 3 bases, with 13 bases between. CDR3 residues: CASGFAGDTEAFF. The DNA for the CDR3 is TGTGCCAGCGGGTTTGCTGGGGACACTGAAGCTTTCTTT.

There are many counts of this clonotype. The chain links TRBV6-2 or TRBV6-3 to TRBJ2-5; D is ambiguous. The CDR3 extends over 14 amino acids. The V end was cut by 0 bases, the J end by 5 bases, with 10 bases between. Germline CDR1 is MNHEY and CDR2 is SVGEGT. CDR3 in amino acids: CASSYSSLLETQYF. The DNA of the CDR3 is TGTGCCAGCAGTTACTCTTCGCTACTGGAGACCCAGTACTTC.

There are many counts of this clonotype. V usage is TRBV27 and J usage is TRBJ1-1; D unresolved. With 5 bases removed from V and 5 bases from J, the gap between germline ends came to 9 bases. CDR3 size: 12 residues. Germline CDR1 is MNHEY and CDR2 is SMNVEV (reference sequence). CDR3 coding DNA: TGTGCCAGCAGTCCCCCGGGAACTGAAGCTTTCTTT. It encodes CASSPPGTEAFF.

This clonotype was recorded many times. V usage is TRBV7-9 and J usage is TRBJ2-2, with 8 bases matching TRBD2. The CDR3 is made up of 15 amino acids. V trimming: 5 bases; J trimming: 5 bases; junction bases outside the gene matches: 7. Germline V gene data show CDR1 as SEHNR and CDR2 as FQNEAQ (reference sequence). CDR3 sequence reads: CASSQGSGSTGELFF. CDR3 sequence (DNA): TGTGCCAGCAGCCAAGGGAGCGGGAGTACCGGGGAGCTGTTTTTT.

This clonotype came up many times. The chain combines TRBV6-5 with TRBJ2-7; 12 positions match TRBD2. Germline V gene sequence: CDR1 MNHEY, CDR2 SVGAGI. This CDR3 region has 14 residues. Trimming at V came to 4 bases and at J to 4 bases, leaving 2 bases not matched to a gene. CDR3 in DNA: TGTGCCAGCAGTTCGGGACTAGCGGGTTACGAGCAGTACTTC. It codes for CASSSGLAGYEQYF.

This chain connects TRBV10-3 to TRBJ1-2; 7 bases map to TRBD1. V was clipped by 11 bases and J by 2 bases; unmatched bases: 14. The CDR3 totals 15 residues. CDR1 is ENHRY and CDR2 is SYGVKD in the germline V gene. CDR3 nucleotide sequence: TGTGCCGCACGCCGGGACAGCTACCCAAACTATGGCTACACCTTC. As protein: CAARRDSYPNYGYTF.

The rearrangement links TRBV20-1 to TRBJ1-1, with D perhaps TRBD1 (5 bases). V was cut by 7 bases and J by 6 bases, with 15 bases left in between. Germline-derived CDR1 and CDR2 are DFQATT and SNEGSKA (reference sequence). This CDR3 has 12 residues. The CDR3 reads CSVRGPGAEAFF. CDR3 coding DNA: TGCAGTGTTCGGGGACCGGGGGCTGAAGCTTTCTTT.

V is TRBV27 and J is TRBJ1-5; D call uncertain. V gave up 7 bases and J gave up 4 bases, with 8 bases separating them. CDR1 and CDR2 from the germline V gene are MNHEY and SMNVEV (reference sequence). The CDR3 length is 12 residues. CDR3 DNA: TGTGCCAGCAAAGAAGGAAATCAGCCCCAGCATTTT. Its protein product is CASKEGNQPQHF.

This clonotype was seen a few times. The J gene is TRBJ2-7, the V gene TRBV5-1, with a tentative D call TRBD1 (5 bases). This CDR3 is 13 amino acids long. Germline V CDR1 and CDR2: SGHRS, YFSETQ. V lost 2 bases and J lost 5, with 11 bases in between. CDR3 sequence reads: CASSLMTVDEQYF. In DNA, the CDR3 is TGCGCCAGCAGCTTAATGACAGTAGACGAGCAGTACTTC.

This clonotype was detected many times. The chain carries TRBV12-3 or TRBV12-4 and TRBJ2-7; perhaps TRBD2 as D (6 bases). CDR3 length: 16 amino acids. V lost 3 bases and J lost 4, with 19 bases in between. The CDR3 region has the DNA TGTGCCAGCAGTTTCCGGGGACTCCATAAAGGATACGAGCAGTACTTC. Its protein is CASSFRGLHKGYEQYF.

The sample holds a few counts of this clonotype. The rearrangement joins TRBV6-1 to TRBJ1-4; 7 bases are a match to TRBD1. The length of the CDR3 is 16 residues. V was pared by 3 bases and J by 4 bases, with 8 bases of the junction left unmatched. CDR1 MNHNS and CDR2 SASEGT come from the germline V gene. CDR3 coding DNA: TGTGCCAGCAGTGACTTCCCGGGACAGCTTAATGAAAAACTGTTTTTT. Amino acid sequence: CASSDFPGQLNEKLFF.

The V and J genes are TRBV7-2 and TRBJ2-1; D perhaps matches TRBD2 (7 bases). The germline V and J ends were trimmed by 8 bases and 8 bases, with 19 bases remaining between them. There are 14 residues in the CDR3. Germline values: CDR1 SGHTA, CDR2 FQGNSA. For the CDR3, the DNA is TGTGCCAGCTGGGGGGGGCCGCAATCGTATGAGCAGTTCTTC. It codes for CASWGGPQSYEQFF. The complete variable domain, with remaining parts taken from reference TRBV7-2 and TRBJ2-1, reads GAGVSQSPSNKVTEKGKDVELRCDPISGHTALYWYRQSLGQGLEFLIYFQGNSAPDKSGLPSDRFSAERTGGSVSTLTIQRTQQEDSAVYLCASWGGPQSYEQFFGPGTRLTVL.

This clonotype has only a few counts. This chain joins TRBV28 and TRBJ2-1; TRBD2 agrees at 7 bases. Germline V gene data show CDR1 as MDHEN and CDR2 as SYDVKM. V lost 3 bases and J lost 4; bases outside the gene matches: 9. The length of the CDR3 is 16 residues. This CDR3 is CASSFEWEGPYNEQFF. The CDR3 DNA reads TGTGCCAGCAGTTTTGAGTGGGAGGGACCTTACAATGAGCAGTTCTTC.

This clonotype was counted only a few times. The rearrangement uses TRBV4-1 and TRBJ1-4; a possible D gene is TRBD1 (6 bases). Trimming cost V 0 bases and J 4 bases, with 15 bases left between them. Germline lookup yields CDR1 MGHRA and CDR2 YSYEKL. This CDR3 spans 17 amino acids. The CDR3 bases are TGCGCCAGCAGCCAAGAGGTGCTGGGGGGCCTTAATGAAAAACTGTTTTTT. It is translated as CASSQEVLGGLNEKLFF.

The chain links TRBV27 to TRBJ1-2, with a possible D match to TRBD1 (6 bases). Germline lookup yields CDR1 MNHEY and CDR2 SMNVEV (reference sequence). The CDR3 loop spans 14 amino acids. The V end lost 6 bases, the J end lost 2 bases, and 13 bases lay between the germline ends. CDR3 sequence (DNA): TGTGCCAGCAGGACAGGTCGGGGAAACTATGGCTACACCTTC. This gives the protein CASRTGRGNYGYTF.

This clonotype has only a few counts. The DNA for the CDR3 is TGTGCCAGCAGACCACAGGGGACAGATCAGCCCCAGCATTTT. Amino acid sequence: CASRPQGTDQPQHF. The genes are TRBV12-3 or TRBV12-4 and TRBJ1-5; 7 bases are shared with TRBD1. Unmatched junction bases numbered 7, after V lost 6 bases and J lost 5 bases. This CDR3 spans 14 amino acids.

This chain joins TRBV7-9 and TRBJ2-7, with D uncertain. This CDR3 is built from 13 residues. The V end was cut by 3 bases, the J end by 3 bases, with 9 bases between. Germline-derived CDR1 and CDR2 are SEHNR and FQNEAQ (reference sequence). CDR3 sequence reads: CASSFGPHYEQYF. The CDR3 nucleotides read TGTGCCAGCAGCTTCGGGCCCCACTACGAGCAGTACTTC.

This clonotype has more than one count but fewer than ten. The genes are TRBV20-1 and TRBJ2-1; 7 bases are a match to TRBD2. V trimming: 0 bases; J trimming: 5 bases; junction bases outside the gene matches: 7. The CDR3 is 15 residues long. Germline CDR1 reads DFQATT; CDR2 reads SNEGSKA (reference sequence). CDR3 sequence (DNA): TGCAGTGCTAGAGATCTACTAGCGCTAAACAATGAGCAGTTCTTC. Translating gives CSARDLLALNNEQFF.